These 14 T cell receptor beta chains share one sample of origin, sequenced in a study of T cell responses to AZD1222 COVID-19 vaccine. Some clones are missing from TCRdb's copy, which holds only in-frame ones; the method was immunoSEQ multiplex PCR. The sample includes roughly 85,000 clones, over 75% of them seen just once. Sequenced material: peripheral blood, taken on day 0 of MenACWY control vaccination. The receptors were sampled from an adult in good health.

The J gene is TRBJ1-2, the V gene TRBV25-1; no clear D. This CDR3 has 12 residues. Between the trimmed V and J ends, which lost 2 bases and 9 bases, there was a span of 10 bases. Germline V gene data show CDR1 as MGHDK and CDR2 as SYGVNS. The CDR3 region is CASSEPPARYTF. CDR3 DNA sequence: TGTGCCAGCAGTGAACCCCCCGCCCGCTACACCTTC.

This rearrangement joins TRBV7-2 to TRBJ1-5; D unresolved. Germline V gene sequence: CDR1 SGHTA, CDR2 FQGNSA. The V and J ends lost 2 bases and 4 bases respectively, with 6 bases between them. The CDR3 has 13 residues. The CDR3 protein is CASSLFPNQPQHF. Written as DNA, the CDR3 is TGTGCCAGCAGCTTATTCCCTAATCAGCCCCAGCATTTT.

This clone appeared a few times. The chain carries TRBV3-1 (or the pseudogene TRBV3-2) and TRBJ1-3; the D gene is possibly TRBD1 (5 bases). Trimming removed 6 bases at V and 0 bases at J, with 12 bases between. The CDR3 length is 15 residues. The germline V gene encodes CDR1 LGHDT and CDR2 YNNKEL (reference sequence). The CDR3 nucleotides read TGTGCCAGCAGACGAGGGGAGAGCTCTGGAAACACCATATATTTT. Protein sequence: CASRRGESSGNTIYF.

This rearrangement joins TRBV27 to TRBJ2-1; no reliable D call. The CDR3 spans 16 residues. Germline V gives CDR1 MNHEY, CDR2 SMNVEV (reference sequence). V lost 3 bases, J lost 0 bases, and 12 bases lay in between. The CDR3 loop reads CASSLGTLSSYNEQFF. For the CDR3, the DNA is TGTGCCAGCAGTTTGGGCACCCTTAGCTCCTACAATGAGCAGTTCTTC.

This clone was recorded only once. This rearrangement joins TRBV7-3 to TRBJ2-1; 11 bases match TRBD2. The CDR3 is 16 amino acids. V dropped 4 bases and J dropped 7; count of bases not matched to a gene: 9. CDR1 and CDR2 (germline): SGHTA, FQGTGA. CDR3 sequence reads: CASSSPASGGPNEQFF. The CDR3 DNA reads TGTGCCAGCAGCTCTCCAGCTAGCGGGGGGCCGAATGAGCAGTTCTTC. Using reference TRBV7-3 and TRBJ2-1 for the parts outside the CDR3, the full variable domain is GAGVSQTPSNKVTEKGKYVELRCDPISGHTALYWYRQSLGQGPEFLIYFQGTGAADDSGLPNDRFFAVRPEGSVSTLKIQRTERGDSAVYLCASSSPASGGPNEQFFGPGTRLTVL.

This rearrangement joins TRBV19 to TRBJ1-5; D perhaps matches TRBD1 (6 bases). This CDR3 has 15 residues. CDR1 LNHDA and CDR2 SQIVND come from the germline V gene (reference sequence). The V and J ends lost 6 bases and 7 bases respectively, with 19 bases between them. CDR3 nucleotides: TGTGCCAGTAGCGGAGACGAGTGGCAGGGGCAGCCCCAGCATTTT. Translated: CASSGDEWQGQPQHF.

The V call is TRBV9, the J call TRBJ2-7; the D call may be TRBD1 or TRBD2 (6 bases each). Trimming cost V 0 bases and J 3 bases, with 10 bases left between them. This CDR3 region has 14 residues. Germline CDR1 reads SGDLS; CDR2 reads YYNGEE. CDR3 region: CASSVEGGSYEQYF. CDR3 DNA sequence: TGTGCCAGCAGCGTAGAAGGGGGGAGCTACGAGCAGTACTTC.

V usage is TRBV4-1 and J usage is TRBJ1-1; D may be TRBD1 (6 bases). Trimming removed 1 base at V and 0 bases at J, with 15 bases between. The CDR3 length is 17 residues. Germline V lookup: CDR1 MGHRA, CDR2 YSYEKL. The CDR3 sequence is CASSQAPDSEMNTEAFF. The CDR3 region has the DNA TGCGCCAGCAGCCAAGCTCCGGACAGCGAGATGAACACTGAAGCTTTCTTT.

V is TRBV15 and J is TRBJ1-5, with D unclear. CDR1 is LNHNV, CDR2 YYDKDF, per germline (reference sequence). The CDR3 sequence is 14 residues long. Trimming shortened V by 0 bases and J by 7 bases, and 10 bases separated the two germline ends. This CDR3 is CATSRDVGGQPQHF. The CDR3 nucleotides read TGTGCCACCAGCAGAGATGTGGGCGGACAGCCCCAGCATTTT. Looking up the rest from reference TRBV15 and TRBJ1-5 gives the full variable domain: DAMVIQNPRYQVTQFGKPVTLSCSQTLNHNVMYWYQQKSSQAPKLLFHYYDKDFNNEADTPDNFQSRRPNTSFCFLDIRSPGLGDTAMYLCATSRDVGGQPQHFGDGTRLSIL.

This rearrangement joins TRBV5-6 to TRBJ2-5; D not resolved. CDR1 and CDR2 from the germline V gene are SGHDT and YYEEEE. V was cut by 0 bases and J by 4 bases, with 7 bases left in between. The CDR3 totals 13 residues. The CDR3 here is CASSLVLIETQYF. CDR3 nucleotide sequence: TGTGCCAGCAGCTTGGTCCTCATAGAGACCCAGTACTTC.

The chain has TRBV28 and TRBJ2-1; tentatively, D is TRBD2 (7 bases). Trimming shortened V by 7 bases and J by 7 bases, and 20 bases separated the two germline ends. Germline CDR1 and CDR2: MDHEN and SYDVKM. CDR3 size: 15 residues. The CDR3, as DNA: TGTGCCAGCACCCGGGGGGTGGGGGGCCAGAATGAGCAGTTCTTC. Translation gives CASTRGVGGQNEQFF.

The J gene is TRBJ2-6, the V gene TRBV5-1; D is unclear. Trimming removed 6 bases from V and 2 bases from J, with 9 bases in between. This CDR3 has 14 residues. Germline V gene data show CDR1 as SGHRS and CDR2 as YFSETQ. The CDR3 sequence: CASKEEPGANVLTF. In DNA form, the CDR3 reads TGCGCCAGCAAAGAGGAACCTGGGGCCAACGTCCTGACTTTC. Complete variable domain (other parts from reference TRBV5-1 and TRBJ2-6): KAGVTQTPRYLIKTRGQQVTLSCSPISGHRSVSWYQQTPGQGLQFLFEYFSETQRNKGNFPGRFSGRQFSNSRSEMNVSTLELGDSALYLCASKEEPGANVLTFGAGSRLTVL.

This chain connects TRBV7-9 to TRBJ2-1, with 8 bases identical to TRBD1. The CDR3 runs 15 residues. Germline loops: CDR1 SEHNR, CDR2 FQNEAQ (reference sequence). V gave up 5 bases and J gave up 7 bases; unmatched junction bases: 10. This CDR3 reads CASSRPQGAGNEQFF. CDR3 bases: TGTGCCAGCAGCCGACCCCAGGGGGCAGGTAATGAGCAGTTCTTC.

The genes are TRBV6-5 and TRBJ1-1; D gene unclear. Germline CDR1 MNHEY, CDR2 SVGAGI. V lost 5 bases, J lost 0 bases, and 7 bases lay in between. This CDR3 has 13 residues. The CDR3 DNA is TGTGCCAGCAGTCTTGGGTTGAACACTGAAGCTTTCTTT. Protein product: CASSLGLNTEAFF.